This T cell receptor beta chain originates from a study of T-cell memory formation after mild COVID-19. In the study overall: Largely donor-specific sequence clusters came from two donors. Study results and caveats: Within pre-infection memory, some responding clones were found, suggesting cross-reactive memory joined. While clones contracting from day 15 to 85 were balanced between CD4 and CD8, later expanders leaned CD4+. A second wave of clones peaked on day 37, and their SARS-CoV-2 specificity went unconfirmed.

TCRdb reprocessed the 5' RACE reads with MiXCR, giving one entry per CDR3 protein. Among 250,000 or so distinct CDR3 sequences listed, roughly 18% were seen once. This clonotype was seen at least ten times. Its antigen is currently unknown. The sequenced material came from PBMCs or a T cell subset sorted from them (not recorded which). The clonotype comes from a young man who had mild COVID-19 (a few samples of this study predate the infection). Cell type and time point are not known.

The CDR3 loop is CASTDLRGWETQYF. The CDR3 DNA reads as TGTGCCAGCACCGACCTACGGGGTTGGGAGACCCAGTACTTC. The chain has TRBV11-2 and TRBJ2-5; D is perhaps TRBD2 (5 bases). The CDR3 spans 14 residues. V was trimmed by 7 bases and J by 5 bases, leaving 17 bases between them. CDR1 is SGHAT, CDR2 FQNNGV, per germline.